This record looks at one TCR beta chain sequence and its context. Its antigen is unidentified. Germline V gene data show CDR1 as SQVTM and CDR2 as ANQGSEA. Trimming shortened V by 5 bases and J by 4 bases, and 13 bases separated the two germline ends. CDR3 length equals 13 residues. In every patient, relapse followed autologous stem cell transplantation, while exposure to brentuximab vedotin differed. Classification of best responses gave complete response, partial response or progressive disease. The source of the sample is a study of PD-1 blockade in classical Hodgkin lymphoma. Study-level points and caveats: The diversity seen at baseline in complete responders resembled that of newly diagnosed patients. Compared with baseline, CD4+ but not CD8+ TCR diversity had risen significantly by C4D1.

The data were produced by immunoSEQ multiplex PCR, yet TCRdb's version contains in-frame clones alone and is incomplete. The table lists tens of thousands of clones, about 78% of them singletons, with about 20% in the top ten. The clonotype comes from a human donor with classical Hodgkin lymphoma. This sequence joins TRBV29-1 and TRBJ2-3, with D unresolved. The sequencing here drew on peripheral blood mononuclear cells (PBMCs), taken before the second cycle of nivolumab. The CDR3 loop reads CSVSVPTPDTQYF. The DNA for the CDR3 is TGCAGCGTTAGTGTTCCCACACCAGATACGCAGTATTTT.